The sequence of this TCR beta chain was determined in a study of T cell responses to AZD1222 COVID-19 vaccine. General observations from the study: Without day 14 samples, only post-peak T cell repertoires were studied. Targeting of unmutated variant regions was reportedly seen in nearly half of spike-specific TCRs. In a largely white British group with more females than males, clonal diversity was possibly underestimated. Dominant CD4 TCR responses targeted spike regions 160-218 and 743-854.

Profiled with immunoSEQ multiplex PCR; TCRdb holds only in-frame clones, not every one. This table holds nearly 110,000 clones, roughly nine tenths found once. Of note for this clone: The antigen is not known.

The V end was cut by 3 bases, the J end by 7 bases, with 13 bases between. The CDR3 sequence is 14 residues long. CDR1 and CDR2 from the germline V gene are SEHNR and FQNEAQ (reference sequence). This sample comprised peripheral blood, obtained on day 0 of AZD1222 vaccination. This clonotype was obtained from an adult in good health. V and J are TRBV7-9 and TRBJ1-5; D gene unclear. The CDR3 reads CASSLISERQPQHF. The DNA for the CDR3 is TGTGCCAGCAGCTTGATATCTGAGAGGCAGCCCCAGCATTTT.